The rows below give T cell receptor beta chains drawn from one sample of a study of blood T cells in healthy people across ages. TCRdb re-called the 5' RACE reads through MiXCR, storing one row per CDR3 protein. The table includes 600,000 or so distinct CDR3 sequences, approximately 30% detected once. The sequencing sample was made of blood. All receptors come from a woman older than 75 in good health. Each CDR3 is given with its conserved first and last residue. The D gene is left open where the match is weak. Only some rows state a clone size, as once, few, many or a class for expanded clones.

clone_size j_call d_call v_call cdr3_nt cdr3_aa
many TRBJ2-1 TRBD1 TRBV4-3 TGCGCCAGCAGCCAAGGTGGAGACAGGGCTCATGAGCAGTTCTTC CASSQGGDRAHEQFF
many TRBJ1-4 . TRBV5-1 TGCGCCAGCAGCTACAGGGACGGTGAAAAACTGTTTTTT CASSYRDGEKLFF
many TRBJ2-1 . TRBV27 TGTGCCAGCAGTTTCGGGTCGCACAATGAGCAGTTCTTC CASSFGSHNEQFF
few TRBJ2-5 . TRBV2 TGTGCCAGCAGTGAAAGGAGGAGACGGGGCGGAGAGACCCAGTACTTC CASSERRRRGGETQYF
. TRBJ2-7 . TRBV10-3 TGTGCCATCAGGAACCCCCCCTCCTACGAGCAGTACTTC CAIRNPPSYEQYF
. TRBJ2-2 . TRBV2 TGTGCCAGCAGTGAAGTCGGAACGGGCAGGGGAGGCTTGGGCACCGGGGAGCTGTTTTTT CASSEVGTGRGGLGTGELFF
. TRBJ1-1 TRBD1 TRBV30 TGTGCCTGGAGGGATCAGGACAGGGGCGACACTGAAGCTTTCTTT CAWRDQDRGDTEAFF
. TRBJ2-4 TRBD2 TRBV20-1 TGCAGTGCTCCGCCAGATAGCGGGGGGGCGGCCAAAAACATTCAGTACTTC CSAPPDSGGAAKNIQYF
many TRBJ2-3 TRBD1 TRBV15 TGTGCCACCAGCGAAGGGACAGGGGACACAGATACGCAGTATTTT CATSEGTGDTDTQYF
many TRBJ1-2 . TRBV5-5 TGTGCCAGCAGCTTGGAGGGCAGGAGGTATGGCTACACCTTC CASSLEGRRYGYTF
many TRBJ2-6 . TRBV6-2/TRBV6-3 TGTGCCAGCACCCGACATCAACGGAGATCTGGGGCCAACGTCCTGACTTTC CASTRHQRRSGANVLTF
. TRBJ2-7 . TRBV5-1 TGCGCCAGCAGTTTGGGGCGAACGAGCGAGCAGTACTTC CASSLGRTSEQYF
. TRBJ2-3 . TRBV5-1 TGCGCCAACAGCTTGGAGGGTGGAAAAACAGATACGCAGTATTTT CANSLEGGKTDTQYF
many TRBJ1-2 TRBD1 TRBV3-1 TGTGCCAGCAGCCAGCCGACAGGGGGTGGCTACACCTTC CASSQPTGGGYTF
many TRBJ2-5 TRBD2 TRBV7-3 TGTGCCAGCAGCTTATGGGCGGGGGGGCCGTCAGAGACCCAGTACTTC CASSLWAGGPSETQYF
many TRBJ2-3 . TRBV20-1 TGCAGTGCTAGTACCCCTAGCACAGATACGCAGTATTTT CSASTPSTDTQYF
few TRBJ2-2 TRBD2 TRBV5-1 TGCGCCAGCAGCCCCGGACTAGCGGGGGGGCTCAACACCGGGGAGCTGTTTTTT CASSPGLAGGLNTGELFF
. TRBJ2-3 . TRBV12-3/TRBV12-4 TGTGCCAGCAGTTTAGACCCAGGGGGGAGCACAGATGCGCAGTATTTT CASSLDPGGSTDAQYF
. TRBJ2-3 . TRBV5-5 TGTGCCAGTAGCTTGCCGGCGGCGGATACGCAGTATTTT CASSLPAADTQYF
many TRBJ1-6 . TRBV21-1 TGTGCCAGCAGCTTTGCGGGAAATTCACCCCTCCACTTT CASSFAGNSPLHF
many TRBJ2-7 TRBD1 TRBV3-1 TGTGCCAGCAGCCTCCATGGGTGGGACAGACGACTCGGGCTAGCAGTGCAGTACTTC CASSLHGWDRRLGLAVQYF